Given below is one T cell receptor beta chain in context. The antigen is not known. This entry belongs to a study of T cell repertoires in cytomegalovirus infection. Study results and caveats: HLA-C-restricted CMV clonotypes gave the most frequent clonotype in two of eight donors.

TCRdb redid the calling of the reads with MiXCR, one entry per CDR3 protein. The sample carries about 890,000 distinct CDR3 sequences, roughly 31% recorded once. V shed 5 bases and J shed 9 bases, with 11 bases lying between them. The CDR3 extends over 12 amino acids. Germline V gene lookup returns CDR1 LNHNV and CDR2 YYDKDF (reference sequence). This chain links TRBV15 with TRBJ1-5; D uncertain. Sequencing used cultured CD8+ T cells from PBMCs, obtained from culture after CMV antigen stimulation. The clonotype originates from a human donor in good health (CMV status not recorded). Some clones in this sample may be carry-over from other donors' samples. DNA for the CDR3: TGTGCCACCAGCCTAACATCAGGGCCCCAGCATTTT. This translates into CATSLTSGPQHF.